What follows describes a single TCR beta chain. Its target is not known. The sample belongs to a study of PD-1 blockade in classical Hodgkin lymphoma. TCRdb's table, derived via immunoSEQ multiplex PCR, lists solely in-frame clones and lacks some. This repertoire shows just under 65,000 clones, approximately 92% found once; its top ten account for 6.5% to 9.5%. Time point specified: cycle 4 day 1 (C4D1), after 6 weeks of nivolumab. All trial patients relapsed after autologous stem cell transplantation. Best response was recorded as complete response, partial response or progressive disease. The germline gives CDR1 MGHDK, CDR2 SYGVNS. The CDR3 runs to 17 residues. V was clipped by 4 bases and J by 2 bases, with 20 bases between them. Study findings and constraints: Nothing has yet pinned down what causes the repertoire differences, possibly disease activity or prior therapy. CD4+ TCR diversity rose significantly by C4D1, and CD8+ TCR diversity did not. Those patients who began receiving nivolumab less than 1 year after ASCT had lower diversity, and they were excluded.

The clonotype comes from a human donor with classical Hodgkin lymphoma. V and J are TRBV25-1 and TRBJ2-5; weak D call: TRBD2 (6 bases). Sequencing used peripheral blood mononuclear cells (PBMCs), obtained before the fourth cycle of nivolumab. The CDR3 sequence is CASSGTPVAVGQETQYF. DNA for the CDR3: TGTGCCAGCAGTGGCACTCCGGTAGCGGTCGGACAAGAGACCCAGTACTTC. The whole variable domain, filled in from reference TRBV25-1 and TRBJ2-5, reads EADIYQTPRYLVIGTGKKITLECSQTMGHDKMYWYQQDPGMELHLIHYSYGVNSTEKGDLSSESTVSRIRTEHFPLTLESARPSHTSQYLCASSGTPVAVGQETQYFGPGTRLLVL.